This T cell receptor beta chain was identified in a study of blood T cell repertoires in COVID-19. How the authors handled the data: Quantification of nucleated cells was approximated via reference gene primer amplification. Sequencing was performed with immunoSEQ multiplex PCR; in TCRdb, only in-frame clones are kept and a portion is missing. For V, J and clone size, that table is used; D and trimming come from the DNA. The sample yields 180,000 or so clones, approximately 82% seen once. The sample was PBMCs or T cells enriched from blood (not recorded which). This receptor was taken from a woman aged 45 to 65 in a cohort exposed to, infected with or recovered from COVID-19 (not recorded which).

The CDR3 DNA reads as TGTGCCAGCAGCGTTAGCGGGATGGGCTCCTACGAGCAGTACTTC. It encodes CASSVSGMGSYEQYF. The V gene is TRBV7-3, the J gene TRBJ2-7, with 8 bases matching TRBD2. J lost 0 bases, V lost 5 bases, and 6 bases had no gene match. The CDR3 has 15 amino acids. Germline V gives CDR1 SGHTA, CDR2 FQGTGA.